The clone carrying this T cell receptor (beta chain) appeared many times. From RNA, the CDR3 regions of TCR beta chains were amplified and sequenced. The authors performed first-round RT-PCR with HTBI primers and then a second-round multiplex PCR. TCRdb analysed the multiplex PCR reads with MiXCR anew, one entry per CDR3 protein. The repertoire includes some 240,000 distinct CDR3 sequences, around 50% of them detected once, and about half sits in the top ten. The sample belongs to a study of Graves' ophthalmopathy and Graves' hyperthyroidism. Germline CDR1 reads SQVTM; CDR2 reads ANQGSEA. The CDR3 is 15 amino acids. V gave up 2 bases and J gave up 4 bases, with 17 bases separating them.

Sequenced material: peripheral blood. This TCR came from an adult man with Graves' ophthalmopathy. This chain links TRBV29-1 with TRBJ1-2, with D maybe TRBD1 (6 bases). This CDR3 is CSVERQGIAGYGYTF. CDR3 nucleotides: TGCAGCGTTGAACGTCAGGGGATAGCAGGCTATGGCTACACCTTC.